Listed here are 3 T cell receptor beta chains from one sample, sequenced in a study of T cell responses to AZD1222 COVID-19 vaccine. TCRdb's table, derived via immunoSEQ multiplex PCR, lists solely in-frame clones and lacks some. Here the sample spans about 120,000 clones, roughly 86% being singletons. Sequenced material: peripheral blood, taken 28 days after the second AZD1222 dose. The receptor set was obtained from an adult who received the AZD1222 COVID-19 vaccine.

This clone was found a few times. The V and J genes are TRBV7-9 and TRBJ1-1; no clear D. The CDR3 has 14 amino acids. V dropped 0 bases and J dropped 4 bases, with 9 bases sitting between them. The germline V gene has CDR1 SEHNR and CDR2 FQNEAQ (reference sequence). CDR3 in DNA: TGTGCCAGCAGCTTAGCGTGGGCGGGCACTGAAGCTTTCTTT. Encoded protein: CASSLAWAGTEAFF.

The V gene is TRBV3-1 (or the pseudogene TRBV3-2), the J gene TRBJ2-5; a weak D match, TRBD1 (6 bases). Germline CDR1 is LGHDT and CDR2 is YNNKEL (reference sequence). The CDR3 contains 13 residues. Trimming pared 7 bases from V and 5 bases from J, leaving 14 bases between. DNA for the CDR3: TGTGCCAGCAAGAGGGGGATGGGGGAGACCCAGTACTTC. Residues: CASKRGMGETQYF.

Regarding this clone: This specimen includes other DNA sequences encoding the same CDR3. The chain uses TRBV3-1 (or the pseudogene TRBV3-2) and TRBJ1-5; the D gene is possibly TRBD1 (5 bases). The germline V gene has CDR1 LGHDT and CDR2 YNNKEL (reference sequence). The CDR3 has 13 amino acids. V was cut by 0 bases and J by 5 bases, with 5 bases left in between. CDR3 loop: CASSQEGDQPQHF. The CDR3 DNA reads as TGTGCCAGCAGCCAAGAAGGGGATCAGCCCCAGCATTTT.